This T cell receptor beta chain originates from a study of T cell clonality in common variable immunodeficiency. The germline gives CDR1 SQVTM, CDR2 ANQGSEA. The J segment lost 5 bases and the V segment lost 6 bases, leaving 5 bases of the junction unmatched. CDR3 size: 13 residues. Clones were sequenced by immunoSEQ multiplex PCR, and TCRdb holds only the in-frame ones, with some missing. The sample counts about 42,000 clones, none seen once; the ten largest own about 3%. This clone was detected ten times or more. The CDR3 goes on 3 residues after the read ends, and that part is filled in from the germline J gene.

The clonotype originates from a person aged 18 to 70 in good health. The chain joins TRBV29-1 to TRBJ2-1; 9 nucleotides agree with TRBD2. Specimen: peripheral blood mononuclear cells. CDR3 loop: CSVGLARHNEQFF. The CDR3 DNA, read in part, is TGCAGCGTAGGACTAGCGAGACACAATGAG.